This T cell receptor (beta chain) stems from a study of Graves' ophthalmopathy and Graves' hyperthyroidism. General study findings and limits: Blood also contained most of the expanded thyroid clonotypes above 0.001 frequency. A roughly 81% specificity and 87.88% sensitivity were achieved by a 13-signature model that separated ophthalmopathy from stable hyperthyroidism.

None of the included patients had other autoimmune diseases, uncontrolled infections, pregnancy or lactation, as these led to exclusion. Serum thyroxine and TRAb, along with clinical symptoms, thyroid ultrasound and orbital computed tomography, were what diagnosis relied on. For repertoire sequencing, the TCR beta CDR3 regions were amplified from RNA transcripts. An opening RT-PCR round employed HTBI primers and preceded a second-round multiplex PCR. Via MiXCR, TCRdb re-called the multiplex PCR reads, giving one row per CDR3 protein. The sample includes roughly 1.1 million distinct CDR3 sequences, less than 45% of them seen just once. As regards this clonotype: The antigen remains unidentified.

The CDR3 has 15 residues. Between the trimmed V and J ends, which lost 3 bases and 5 bases, there was a span of 14 bases. Germline CDR1 and CDR2: SGHDT and YYEEEE. This chain links TRBV5-6 with TRBJ2-2; D might be TRBD1 or TRBD2, each matching 5 bases. The TCR sequence derives from an adult man with Graves' hyperthyroidism. The sample comprised peripheral blood or thyroid tissue (not recorded which). CDR3 nucleotide sequence: TGTGCCAGCAGCTCGCCGGGACCGCTAACCGGGGAGCTGTTTTTT. Protein sequence: CASSSPGPLTGELFF.